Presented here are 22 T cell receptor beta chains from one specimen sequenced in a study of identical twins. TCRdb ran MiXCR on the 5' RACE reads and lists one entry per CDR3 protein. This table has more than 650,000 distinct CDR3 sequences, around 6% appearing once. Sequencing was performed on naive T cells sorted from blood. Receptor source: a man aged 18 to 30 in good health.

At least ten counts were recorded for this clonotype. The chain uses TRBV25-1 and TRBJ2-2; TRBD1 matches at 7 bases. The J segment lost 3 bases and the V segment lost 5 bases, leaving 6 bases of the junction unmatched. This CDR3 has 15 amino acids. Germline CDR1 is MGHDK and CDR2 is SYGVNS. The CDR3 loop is CASSSRTGYTGELFF. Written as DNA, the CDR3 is TGTGCCAGCAGTTCCCGGACAGGCTACACCGGGGAGCTGTTTTTT.

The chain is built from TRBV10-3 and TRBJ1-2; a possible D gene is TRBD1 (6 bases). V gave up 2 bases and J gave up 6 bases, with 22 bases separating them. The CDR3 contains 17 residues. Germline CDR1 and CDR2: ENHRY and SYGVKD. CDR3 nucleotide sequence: TGTGCCATCAGTGAGCCCCGGGCGTCCGGACAGATCGATGGCTACACCTTC. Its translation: CAISEPRASGQIDGYTF.

CDR3 bases: TGTGCCTGGAGTTCGCGGCAGATGATGAACACTGAAGCTTTCTTT. Protein product: CAWSSRQMMNTEAFF. The chain links TRBV30 to TRBJ1-1, with unresolved D. The CDR3 consists of 15 residues. Germline V gives CDR1 GTSNPN, CDR2 SVGIG (reference sequence). V lost 2 bases to trimming and J lost 0 bases, with 13 bases between them.

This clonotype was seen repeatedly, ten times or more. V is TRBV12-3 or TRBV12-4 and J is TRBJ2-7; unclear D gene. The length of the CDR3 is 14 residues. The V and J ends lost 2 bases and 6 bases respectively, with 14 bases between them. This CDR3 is CASSLYLGQREQYF. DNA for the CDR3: TGTGCCAGCAGTTTATATTTGGGTCAGCGCGAGCAGTACTTC.

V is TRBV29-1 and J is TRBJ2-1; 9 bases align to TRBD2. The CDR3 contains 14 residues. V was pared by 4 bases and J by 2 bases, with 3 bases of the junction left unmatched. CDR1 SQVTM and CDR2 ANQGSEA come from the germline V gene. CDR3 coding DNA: TGCAGCGTTGTGTCTAGCGGGACCTACAATGAGCAGTTCTTC. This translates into CSVVSSGTYNEQFF.

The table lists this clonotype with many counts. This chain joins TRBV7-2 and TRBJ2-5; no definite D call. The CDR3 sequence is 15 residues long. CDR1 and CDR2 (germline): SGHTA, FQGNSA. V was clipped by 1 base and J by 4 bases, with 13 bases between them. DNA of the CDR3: TGTGCCAGCAGCTTAGTGGACCAAGTCGGAGAGACCCAGTACTTC. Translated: CASSLVDQVGETQYF.

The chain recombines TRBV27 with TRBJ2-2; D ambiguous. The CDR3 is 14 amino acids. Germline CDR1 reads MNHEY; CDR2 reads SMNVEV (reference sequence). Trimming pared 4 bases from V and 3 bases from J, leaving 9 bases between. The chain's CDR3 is CASSSGTYTGELFF. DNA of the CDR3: TGTGCCAGCAGTTCCGGCACCTACACCGGGGAGCTGTTTTTT.

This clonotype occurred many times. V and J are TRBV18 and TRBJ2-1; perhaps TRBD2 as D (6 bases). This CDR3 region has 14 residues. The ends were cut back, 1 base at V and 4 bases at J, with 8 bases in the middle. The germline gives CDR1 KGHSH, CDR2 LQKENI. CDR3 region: CASSPRGRYNEQFF. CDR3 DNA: TGTGCCAGCTCACCACGAGGGAGGTACAATGAGCAGTTCTTC. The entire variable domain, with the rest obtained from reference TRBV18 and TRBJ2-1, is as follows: NAGVMQNPRHLVRRRGQEARLRCSPMKGHSHVYWYRQLPEEGLKFMVYLQKENIIDESGMPKERFSAEFPKEGPSILRIQQVVRGDSAAYFCASSPRGRYNEQFFGPGTRLTVL.

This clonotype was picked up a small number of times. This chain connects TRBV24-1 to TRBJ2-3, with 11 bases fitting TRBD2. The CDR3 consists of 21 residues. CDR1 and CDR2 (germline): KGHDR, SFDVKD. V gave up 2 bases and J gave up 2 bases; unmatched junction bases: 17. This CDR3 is CATSDSAARKVAGGNTDTQYF. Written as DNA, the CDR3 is TGTGCCACCAGTGATTCCGCCGCTCGGAAGGTAGCGGGAGGGAACACAGATACGCAGTATTTT.

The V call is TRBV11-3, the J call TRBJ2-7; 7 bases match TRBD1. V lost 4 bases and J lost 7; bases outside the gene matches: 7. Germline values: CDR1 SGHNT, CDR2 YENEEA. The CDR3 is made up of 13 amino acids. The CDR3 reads CASSSGTAREQYV. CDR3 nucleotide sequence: TGTGCCAGCAGCTCGGGGACAGCCCGGGAGCAGTACGTC.

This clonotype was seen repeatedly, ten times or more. CDR3: CASSLQINTGELFF. The CDR3 nucleotides read TGCGCCAGCAGCCTGCAGATTAACACCGGGGAGCTGTTTTTT. The gene calls are TRBV4-3 and TRBJ2-2; D remains ambiguous. Trimming removed 4 bases at V and 2 bases at J, with 8 bases between. This CDR3 region has 14 residues. The germline V gene encodes CDR1 LGHNA and CDR2 YSLEER.

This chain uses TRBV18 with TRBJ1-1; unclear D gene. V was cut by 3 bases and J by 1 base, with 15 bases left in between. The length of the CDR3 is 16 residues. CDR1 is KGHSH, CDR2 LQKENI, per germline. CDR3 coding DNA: TGTGCCAGCTCACCTACCATAACGGCGGGGAACACTGAAGCTTTCTTT. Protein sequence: CASSPTITAGNTEAFF.

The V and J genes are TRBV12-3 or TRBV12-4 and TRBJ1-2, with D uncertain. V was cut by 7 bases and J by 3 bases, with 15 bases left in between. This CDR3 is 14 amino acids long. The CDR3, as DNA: TGTGCCAGCACCTCTTTTCGGATGTACTATGGCTACACCTTC. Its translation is CASTSFRMYYGYTF.

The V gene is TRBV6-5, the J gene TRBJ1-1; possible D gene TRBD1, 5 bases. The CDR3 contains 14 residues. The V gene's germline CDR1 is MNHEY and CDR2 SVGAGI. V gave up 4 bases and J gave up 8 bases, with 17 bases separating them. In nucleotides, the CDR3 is TGTGCCAGCAGTTGGGTGGACACTTCAGCAGAAGCTTTCTTT. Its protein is CASSWVDTSAEAFF.

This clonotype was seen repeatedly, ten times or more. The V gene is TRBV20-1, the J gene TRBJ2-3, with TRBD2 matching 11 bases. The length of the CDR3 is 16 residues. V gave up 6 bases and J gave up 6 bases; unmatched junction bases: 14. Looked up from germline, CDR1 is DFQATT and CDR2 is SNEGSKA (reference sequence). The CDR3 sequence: CSARVPSGRIRDTQYF. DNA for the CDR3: TGCAGTGCCCGAGTGCCTAGCGGGAGGATCCGCGATACGCAGTATTTT.

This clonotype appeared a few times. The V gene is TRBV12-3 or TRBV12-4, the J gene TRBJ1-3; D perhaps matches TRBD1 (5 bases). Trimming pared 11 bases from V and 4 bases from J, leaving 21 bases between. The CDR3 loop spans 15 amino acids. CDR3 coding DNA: TGTGCCTCCTCGGCGGCGGGGGTCATCGGAAACACCATATATTTT. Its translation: CASSAAGVIGNTIYF.

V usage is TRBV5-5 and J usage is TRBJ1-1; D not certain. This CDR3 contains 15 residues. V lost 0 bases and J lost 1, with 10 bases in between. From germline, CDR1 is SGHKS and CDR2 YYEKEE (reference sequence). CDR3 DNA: TGTGCCAGCAGCTTGGTCGCGGGATGGAACACTGAAGCTTTCTTT. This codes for CASSLVAGWNTEAFF.

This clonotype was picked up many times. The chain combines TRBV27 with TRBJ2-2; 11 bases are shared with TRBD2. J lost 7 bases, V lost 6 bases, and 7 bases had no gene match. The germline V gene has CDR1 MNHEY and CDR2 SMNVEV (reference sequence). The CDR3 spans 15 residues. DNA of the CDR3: TGTGCCAGCAGATTAGCGGGAGGGCCGAGCGGGGAGCTGTTTTTT. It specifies CASRLAGGPSGELFF.

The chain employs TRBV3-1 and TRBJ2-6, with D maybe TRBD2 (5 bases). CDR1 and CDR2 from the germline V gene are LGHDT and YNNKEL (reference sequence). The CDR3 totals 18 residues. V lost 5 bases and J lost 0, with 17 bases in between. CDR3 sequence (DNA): TGTGCCAGCAGCATAGCGTTTGAACTTTACTCTGGGGCCAACGTCCTGACTTTC. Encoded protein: CASSIAFELYSGANVLTF.

For the CDR3, the DNA is TGTGCCAGCCACACGTGGGGAAACTATGGCTACACCTTC. This translates into CASHTWGNYGYTF. The gene calls are TRBV28 and TRBJ1-2; D call uncertain. CDR1 is MDHEN, CDR2 SYDVKM, per germline. This CDR3 region has 13 residues. Trimming stripped 8 bases from V and 2 bases from J, with 12 bases between.

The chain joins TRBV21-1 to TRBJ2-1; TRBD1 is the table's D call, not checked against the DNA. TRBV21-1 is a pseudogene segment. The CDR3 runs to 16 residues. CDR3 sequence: CASILGRRSSYNEQFF. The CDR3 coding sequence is TGTGCCAGCATACTGGGACGCCGGAGCTCCTACAATGAGCAGTTCTTC.

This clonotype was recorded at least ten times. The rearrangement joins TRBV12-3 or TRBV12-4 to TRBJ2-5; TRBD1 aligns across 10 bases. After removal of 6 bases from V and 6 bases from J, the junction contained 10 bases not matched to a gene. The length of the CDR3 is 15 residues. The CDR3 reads CASRATGGSLKTQYF. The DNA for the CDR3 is TGTGCCAGCAGAGCGACAGGGGGCTCGTTAAAGACCCAGTACTTC.